This TCR beta chain was retrieved from a study of Ad26.COV2.S vaccination and SARS-CoV-2 variants listed by TCRdb under 2021. As for the study more broadly: Donors in the vaccine arm were drawn from COV1001, a phase I-IIa trial of Ad26.COV2.S in healthy adults that was multicentre, randomized, double-blind and placebo-controlled. Investigators remained blinded to trial group allocation during experiments and outcome assessment. Ad26.COV2.S was administered intramuscularly at a dose of 5x10^10 or 1x10^11 viral particles, either as one shot or as two shots given 56 days apart. TCRbeta repertoire sequencing was used to assess the specificity and breadth of SARS-CoV-2-reactive T cell receptors after Ad26.COV2.S vaccination. Trial participants were randomized into five groups of five, in which low-dose or high-dose Ad26.COV2.S was given once or twice, or placebo was given on both occasions. A total of about 30 samples were included in the TCR-sequenced set, comprising roughly 19 Ad26.COV2.S vaccine recipients, 5 placebo recipients and 8 SARS-CoV-2 convalescent individuals.

Reading the label with the study, this specimen's treatment or condition is: roughly 18 received Ad26.COV2.S at low or high dose, single or two shots; a few received placebo; per-sample allocation not given. Repertoires of vaccine and placebo recipients were sequenced from samples collected on day 63 after the first injection. Cohort 1b enrolled about two dozen adults aged 18-55 years at a single site in Boston, USA, between 29 July and 7 August 2020. Ad26.COV2.S was a replication-incompetent adenovirus type 26 vector expressing a prefusion-stabilized SARS-CoV-2 spike protein from the original Wuhan strain. The immunoSEQ Assay was used to sequence TCRbeta CDR3 regions. After extraction, genomic DNA underwent amplification by bias-controlled multiplex PCR, followed by high-throughput sequencing. In the original analysis: Collapsing and filtering of sequences were performed to quantify the absolute abundance of each unique TCRbeta CDR3 region. T cell fraction was estimated by normalizing TCRbeta template counts to usable DNA, with usable DNA measured through amplification of reference genes found in all nucleated cells. Repertoire TCRs were annotated as SARS-CoV-2-specific when V gene, CDR3 amino acid sequence and J gene were exactly matched to a known reactive TCR set. The reference SARS-CoV-2 TCR set was obtained from MIRA and was filtered for enrichment in COVID-19-positive ImmuneCODE repertoires, whereby public or cross-reactive TCRs were removed. Using the MIRA antigens, annotated TCRs were further analysed by specific ORF or by position within an ORF. Breadth was defined as annotated unique rearrangements over total unique productive rearrangements; depth was the summed frequency of those rearrangements. TCR breadth was compared between groups using two-sided Wilcoxon rank-sum tests. TCRdb provides this immuneACCESS table in a form limited to in-frame rearrangements. Some clones are lacking; in checked studies, under half of them reflect an unresolved V gene, and why the rest are absent is not known. Clone size and the V and J calls come from that table; the DNA yielded D and trimming. The sample contains 440,000 or so clones, roughly 91% of them found a single time. The biggest ten clones account for under 4.5% of the sample.

With respect to this clone: Its cognate antigen has yet to be identified. The record has no base qualities; no much larger clone is one base away.

General findings and caveats noted by the study authors: After vaccination, substantial breadth of spike-specific CD8+ and CD4+ T cell responses was reported. Comparable non-spike TCR breadth was observed between vaccine and placebo recipients, consistent with only spike being contained in the vaccine. The study was not powered for comparison of responses between vaccine doses or regimens. Higher spike-specific TCR breadth was observed in Ad26.COV2.S recipients than in placebo recipients (P = 0.0014). According to the authors, total T cell responses may have been underestimated by the TCR breadth and depth analyses.

The CDR3 numbers 15 residues from cysteine through phenylalanine. The CDR3 DNA has 45 bases and is translated from base 1. Via the germline V gene (reference sequence), CDR1 is SGHKS and CDR2 YYEKEE. The junction shows trimming of 0 bases on V and 4 bases on J, and the gene matches do not reach 5 bases of it. This specimen was peripheral blood, taken in a trial of Ad26.COV2.S vaccine versus placebo. The sequence came from a person aged 18 to 65 who received the Ad26.COV2.S COVID-19 vaccine or a placebo. This receptor chain uses TRBV5-5 and TRBJ2-5; 8 junctional bases match TRBD1. The CDR3 amino acid sequence is: CASSLEQGAGETQYF. The nucleotides read TGTGCCAGCAGCTTGGAGCAGGGGGCTGGAGAGACCCAGTACTTC.